The present TCR beta chain was sequenced within a study of CD8+CD57+ T cells in acquired aplastic anemia. Before being chosen for sequencing, patients had shown CD8+CD57+ cell expansion by flow cytometry. The enrolled patients all had severe acquired aplastic anemia. Among the patients, none had received any therapy at the time of blood sampling. Concerning this clonotype itself: Its antigen is not identified. The junction differs from germline at one of its ends, possibly a read error.

Both TCR beta VDJ combination and CDR3 sequence profiling were carried out. Genomic DNA was the template for this profiling. TCRdb analysed the reads with MiXCR anew, one entry per CDR3 protein. The sample carries over 150,000 distinct CDR3 sequences, about 44% recorded once. CDR1 and CDR2 from the germline V gene are SGDLS and YYNGEE. This CDR3 spans 15 amino acids. The study's findings and limits: Roughly 29 was the count of CD8+ CDR3 sequences that patients shared with controls. In CD8+ cells, Simpson's diversity showed no significant difference between patients and controls.

The origin of this receptor is a human donor with aplastic anemia. The chain has TRBV9 and TRBJ2-5; D tentatively fits TRBD1 or TRBD2 (7 bases each). The specimen was sorted CD4+, CD8+, or CD8+CD57+ T cells (not recorded which) from PBMCs. The CDR3 nucleotides are TGTGCCAGCAGCGTAGTGCAGGGGGGGCAAGAGACCCAGTGCTTC. Translated: CASSVVQGGQETQCF. Using reference TRBV9 and TRBJ2-5 for the parts outside the CDR3, the full variable domain is DSGVTQTPKHLITATGQRVTLRCSPRSGDLSVYWYQQSLDQGLQFLIQYYNGEERAKGNILERFSAQQFPDLHSELNLSSLELGDSALYFCASSVVQGGQETQCFGPGTRLLVL.